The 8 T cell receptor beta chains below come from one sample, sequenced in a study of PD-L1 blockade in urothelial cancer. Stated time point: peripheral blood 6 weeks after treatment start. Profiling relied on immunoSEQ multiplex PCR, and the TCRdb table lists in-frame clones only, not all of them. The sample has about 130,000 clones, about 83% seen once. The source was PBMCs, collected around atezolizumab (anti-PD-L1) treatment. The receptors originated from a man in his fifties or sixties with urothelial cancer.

CDR3 coding DNA: TGTGCCAGCGTACGTAGCGGATCCTACAATGAGCAGTTCTTC. It yields the protein CASVRSGSYNEQFF. This chain connects TRBV28 to TRBJ2-1; D may be TRBD2 (6 bases). This CDR3 region has 14 residues. Germline V gives CDR1 MDHEN, CDR2 SYDVKM. The V and J ends lost 8 bases and 1 base respectively, with 12 bases between them. Full variable domain (missing parts from reference TRBV28 and TRBJ2-1): DVKVTQSSRYLVKRTGEKVFLECVQDMDHENMFWYRQDPGLGLRLIYFSYDVKMKEKGDIPEGYSVSREKKERFSLILESASTNQTSMYLCASVRSGSYNEQFFGPGTRLTVL.

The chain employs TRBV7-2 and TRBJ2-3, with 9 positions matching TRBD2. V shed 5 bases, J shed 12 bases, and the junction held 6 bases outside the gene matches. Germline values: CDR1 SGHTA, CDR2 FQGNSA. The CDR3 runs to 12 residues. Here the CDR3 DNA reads TGTGCCAGCAGCGGACGCGGGAGGGCTCAGTATTTT. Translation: CASSGRGRAQYF.

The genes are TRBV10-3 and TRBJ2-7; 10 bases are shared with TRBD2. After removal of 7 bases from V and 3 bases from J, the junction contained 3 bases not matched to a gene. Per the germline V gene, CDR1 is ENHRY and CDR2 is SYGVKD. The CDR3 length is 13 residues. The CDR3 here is CAITRTSGYEQYF. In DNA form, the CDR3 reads TGTGCCATCACTCGGACTAGCGGCTACGAGCAGTACTTC.

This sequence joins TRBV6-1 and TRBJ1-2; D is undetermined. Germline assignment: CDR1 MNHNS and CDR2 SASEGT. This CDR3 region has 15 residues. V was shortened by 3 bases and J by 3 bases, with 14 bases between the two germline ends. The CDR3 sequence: CASSEVPGSYYGYTF. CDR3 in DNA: TGTGCCAGCAGTGAGGTCCCCGGGTCTTACTATGGCTACACCTTC.

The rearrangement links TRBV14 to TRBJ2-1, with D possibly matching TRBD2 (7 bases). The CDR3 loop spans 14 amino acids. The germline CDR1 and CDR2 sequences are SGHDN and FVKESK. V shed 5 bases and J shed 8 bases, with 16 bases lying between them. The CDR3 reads CASSTRGARDEQFF. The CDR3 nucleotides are TGTGCCAGCAGCACCCGGGGGGCCCGGGATGAGCAGTTCTTC.

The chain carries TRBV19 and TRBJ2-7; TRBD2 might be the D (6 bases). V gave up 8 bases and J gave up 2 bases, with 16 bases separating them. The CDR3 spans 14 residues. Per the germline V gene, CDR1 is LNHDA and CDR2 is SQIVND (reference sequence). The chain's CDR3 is CASGKWGGAYEQYF. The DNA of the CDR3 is TGTGCCAGTGGTAAATGGGGCGGGGCCTACGAGCAGTACTTC. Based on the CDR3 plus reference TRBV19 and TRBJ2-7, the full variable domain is DGGITQSPKYLFRKEGQNVTLSCEQNLNHDAMYWYRQDPGQGLRLIYYSQIVNDFQKGDIAEGYSVSREKKESFPLTVTSAQKNPTAFYLCASGKWGGAYEQYFGPGTRLTVT.

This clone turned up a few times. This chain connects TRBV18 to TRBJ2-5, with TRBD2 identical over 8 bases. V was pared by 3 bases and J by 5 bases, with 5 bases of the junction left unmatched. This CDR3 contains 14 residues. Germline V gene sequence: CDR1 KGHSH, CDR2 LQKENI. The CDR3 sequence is CASSPGLGMETQYF. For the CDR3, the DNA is TGTGCCAGCTCACCGGGACTAGGGATGGAGACCCAGTACTTC.

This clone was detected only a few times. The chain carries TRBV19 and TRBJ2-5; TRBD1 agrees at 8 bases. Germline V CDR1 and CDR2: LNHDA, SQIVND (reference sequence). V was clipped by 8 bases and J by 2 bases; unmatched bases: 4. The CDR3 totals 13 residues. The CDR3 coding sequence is TGTGCCAGTCGGAGGACAGGGCAAGAGACCCAGTACTTC. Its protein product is CASRRTGQETQYF.